This passage covers 30 T cell receptor beta chains from one sample sequenced in a study of T cells in localized non-small cell lung cancer. Assay used: immunoSEQ multiplex PCR; TCRdb lists only in-frame clones, some missing. The table has about 25,000 clones, approximately 92% seen once; the top ten hold around 15%. This specimen consisted of peripheral blood, obtained before any cancer treatment. The receptors were gathered from a man aged 40-75 years with stage III squamous cell lung carcinoma.

This clone was detected once. The chain has TRBV9 and TRBJ2-6; TRBD2 aligns across 9 bases. In germline, CDR1 is SGDLS, CDR2 YYNGEE. V gave up 4 bases and J gave up 3 bases; unmatched junction bases: 8. CDR3 length equals 17 residues. The CDR3 nucleotides read TGTGCCAGCAGCCCACCGGGACTAGCTTTTGGGGCCAACGTCCTGACTTTC. Translation gives CASSPPGLAFGANVLTF.

V and J are TRBV30 and TRBJ2-5; D is unresolved. Germline lookup yields CDR1 GTSNPN and CDR2 SVGIG (reference sequence). The CDR3 loop spans 12 amino acids. V was shortened by 1 base and J by 4 bases, with 7 bases between the two germline ends. The CDR3 bases are TGTGCCTGGAGTGGGCAGTCAGAGACCCAGTACTTC. This gives the protein CAWSGQSETQYF.

This clone showed up just once. The V and J genes are TRBV9 and TRBJ2-7; either TRBD1 or TRBD2 may supply D (6 bases each). This CDR3 spans 15 amino acids. Trimming took 0 bases from V and 3 from J, leaving 13 bases between them. The germline CDR1 and CDR2 sequences are SGDLS and YYNGEE. The CDR3 region is CASSVDPQGGYEQYF. As DNA, the CDR3 is TGTGCCAGCAGCGTAGACCCACAGGGAGGCTACGAGCAGTACTTC.

The chain combines TRBV29-1 with TRBJ2-7; D is perhaps TRBD2 (6 bases). Per the germline V gene, CDR1 is SQVTM and CDR2 is ANQGSEA. The V and J ends lost 4 bases and 1 base respectively, with 11 bases between them. The CDR3 consists of 13 residues. The CDR3 sequence: CSVGGVLSYEQYF. For the CDR3, the DNA is TGCAGCGTTGGGGGGGTTCTTTCCTACGAGCAGTACTTC.

The chain carries TRBV30 and TRBJ2-3, with 8 bases identical to TRBD2. J was trimmed by 0 bases and V by 5 bases; bases with no gene match: 4. Germline CDR1 GTSNPN, CDR2 SVGIG (reference sequence). The CDR3 is 14 residues long. The CDR3 DNA is TGTGCCTGGGCTGCGGGGGGTAGCACAGATACGCAGTATTTT. Protein sequence: CAWAAGGSTDTQYF.

The chain uses TRBV27 and TRBJ1-1; TRBD1 is a possible D gene (6 bases). The V end lost 5 bases, the J end lost 4 bases, and 14 bases lay between the germline ends. The germline CDR1 and CDR2 sequences are MNHEY and SMNVEV (reference sequence). The CDR3 totals 14 residues. In nucleotides, the CDR3 is TGTGCCAGCAGTCGACGGGGGCAGGGCACTGAAGCTTTCTTT. This encodes CASSRRGQGTEAFF.

V and J are TRBV5-1 and TRBJ2-5; 10 bases map to TRBD2. V shed 5 bases, J shed 4 bases, and the junction held 11 bases outside the gene matches. The V gene's germline CDR1 is SGHRS and CDR2 YFSETQ. There are 16 residues in the CDR3. Here the CDR3 DNA reads TGCGCCAGCAGTCAATCCGGGACTAGCGTGCCAGAGACCCAGTACTTC. Its protein product is CASSQSGTSVPETQYF.

V is TRBV7-6 and J is TRBJ2-7; D is unresolved. V was shortened by 1 base and J by 0 bases, with 10 bases between the two germline ends. The V gene's germline CDR1 is SGHVS and CDR2 FNYEAQ. The CDR3 extends over 15 amino acids. The CDR3 loop reads CASSLVGDSSYEQYF. For the CDR3, the DNA is TGTGCCAGCAGCTTAGTAGGTGATAGCTCCTACGAGCAGTACTTC. The whole variable domain, remainder taken from reference TRBV7-6 and TRBJ2-7, is GAGVSQSPRYKVTKRGQDVALRCDPISGHVSLYWYRQALGQGPEFLTYFNYEAQQDKSGLPNDRFSAERPEGSISTLTIQRTEQRDSAMYRCASSLVGDSSYEQYFGPGTRLTVT.

J is TRBJ1-5 and V is TRBV19; 10 bases map to TRBD1. The trim removed 6 bases at V and 1 base at J, leaving 6 bases unmatched. Per germline, CDR1 LNHDA and CDR2 SQIVND (reference sequence). CDR3 size: 16 residues. Here the CDR3 DNA reads TGTGCCAGTAGATCGGACAGGGGGAAGAGCAATCAGCCCCAGCATTTT. Encoded protein: CASRSDRGKSNQPQHF.

The chain is built from TRBV6-5 and TRBJ1-5, with D possibly matching TRBD1 (5 bases). The CDR3 spans 15 residues. The V and J ends lost 5 bases and 3 bases respectively, with 14 bases between them. Germline CDR1 MNHEY, CDR2 SVGAGI. The CDR3 loop is CASSPRSGNNQPQHF. The CDR3 bases are TGTGCCAGCAGTCCCCGATCAGGGAACAATCAGCCCCAGCATTTT.

The chain has TRBV6-6 and TRBJ2-3, with D possibly being TRBD1 or TRBD2 (5 bases each). Trimming took off 5 bases at V and 0 bases at J, with 12 bases between the two ends. Germline loops: CDR1 MNHNY, CDR2 SVGAGI (reference sequence). The CDR3 sequence is 15 residues long. DNA of the CDR3: TGTGCCAGCAGTCTTGGGGGAACTAGCACAGATACGCAGTATTTT. Its translation is CASSLGGTSTDTQYF.

The rearrangement joins TRBV6-7 to TRBJ1-4, with 7 bases identical to TRBD1. Being an ORF, TRBV6-7 has a function that is uncertain. The V gene end was trimmed by 2 bases and the J gene end by 5 bases; junction bases not matched to a gene: 5. This CDR3 has 15 residues. The CDR3 here is CASSYTDRSNEKLFF. The CDR3 nucleotides are TGTGCCAGCAGTTACACGGACAGGAGCAATGAAAAACTGTTTTTT.

The rearrangement links TRBV11-2 to TRBJ1-1, with D tentatively TRBD1 (5 bases). Germline CDR1 reads SGHAT; CDR2 reads FQNNGV. This CDR3 comprises 17 residues. Trimming removed 1 base at V and 0 bases at J, with 15 bases between. CDR3 DNA: TGTGCCAGCAGCTTAGGGGGGTTTAACTACTTGAACACTGAAGCTTTCTTT. This gives the protein CASSLGGFNYLNTEAFF.

This chain joins TRBV10-3 and TRBJ1-6, with 8 bases aligning to TRBD1. Germline V gene lookup returns CDR1 ENHRY and CDR2 SYGVKD. The CDR3 length is 16 residues. V lost 4 bases to trimming and J lost 7 bases; unmatched junction nucleotides: 9. The CDR3 bases are TGTGCCATCAGTGCGACAGGGGTCGTGAGAAATTCACCCCTCCACTTT. Amino acid sequence: CAISATGVVRNSPLHF.

The J gene is TRBJ1-6, the V gene TRBV5-1; 8 positions agree with TRBD1. The V and J ends lost 3 bases and 5 bases, in that order; junction bases with no gene match: 7. Germline lookup yields CDR1 SGHRS and CDR2 YFSETQ. The CDR3 totals 16 residues. In DNA, the CDR3 is TGCGCCAGCAGCTCTGGGACAGGATGGGATAATTCACCCCTCCACTTT. Amino acids: CASSSGTGWDNSPLHF.

The chain uses TRBV7-2 and TRBJ1-3, with D maybe TRBD1 (5 bases). The CDR3 has 16 amino acids. CDR1 is SGHTA, CDR2 FQGNSA, per germline. Trimming shortened V by 0 bases and J by 0 bases, and 9 bases separated the two germline ends. The CDR3 loop is CASSLAQGNSGNTIYF. As DNA, the CDR3 is TGTGCCAGCAGCTTAGCGCAGGGTAACTCTGGAAACACCATATATTTT.

The chain has TRBV21-1 and TRBJ2-2; the table's D call, TRBD2, has no DNA check behind it. TRBV21-1 is designated a pseudogene. This CDR3 spans 18 amino acids. CDR3 in amino acids: CASSKEIEKRGAAGELFF. CDR3 in DNA: TGTGCCAGCAGCAAAGAGATAGAAAAGCGGGGGGCCGCCGGGGAGCTGTTTTTT.

The V call is TRBV11-2, the J call TRBJ2-7, with TRBD2 identical over 8 bases. The CDR3 runs 15 residues. The V gene's germline CDR1 is SGHAT and CDR2 FQNNGV. The V and J ends lost 1 base and 2 bases, in that order; junction bases with no gene match: 4. The CDR3 loop is CASSLGGRTAYEQYF. CDR3 nucleotide sequence: TGTGCCAGCAGCTTAGGCGGGAGGACCGCCTACGAGCAGTACTTC.

The chain links TRBV14 to TRBJ2-6; D is unresolved. This CDR3 comprises 19 residues. Germline CDR1 is SGHDN and CDR2 is FVKESK. V shed 1 base and J shed 1 base, with 17 bases lying between them. CDR3 sequence (DNA): TGTGCCAGCAGCCAAGGGGGTCTGGGCCTTGGATCTGGGGCCAACGTCCTGACTTTC. Protein: CASSQGGLGLGSGANVLTF.

V usage is TRBV5-8 and J usage is TRBJ1-5; D is unclear. Trimming removed 4 bases from V and 8 bases from J, with 16 bases in between. Germline CDR1 and CDR2: SGHTS and YDEGEE. The CDR3 spans 14 residues. CDR3 residues: CASSPGRALEPQHF. DNA for the CDR3: TGTGCCAGCAGCCCGGGAAGGGCCCTAGAGCCCCAGCATTTT.

The chain couples TRBV7-3 to TRBJ2-7; TRBD1 matches at 7 bases. Germline values: CDR1 SGHTA, CDR2 FQGTGA. The CDR3 consists of 15 residues. The V segment lost 4 bases and the J segment 0 bases; nucleotides outside the gene matches: 6. CDR3 DNA sequence: TGTGCCAGCAGCTCCAGAGACAGGGTCTCCTACGAGCAGTACTTC. Its protein is CASSSRDRVSYEQYF.

The chain combines TRBV2 with TRBJ2-3; 9 bases agree with TRBD2. The CDR3 contains 15 residues. The junction had 8 bases not matched to a gene; V was cut back by 6 bases and J by 4 bases. Germline V gives CDR1 SNHLY, CDR2 FYNNEI. The CDR3 protein is CASRGVAGVPDTQYF. The CDR3 nucleotides are TGTGCCAGCAGAGGGGTAGCGGGAGTGCCAGATACGCAGTATTTT.

The chain couples TRBV5-1 to TRBJ2-7; TRBD2 matches at 10 bases. The V and J ends lost 3 bases and 6 bases, in that order; junction bases with no gene match: 3. Germline V gene lookup returns CDR1 SGHRS and CDR2 YFSETQ. The CDR3 covers 13 residues. The CDR3 nucleotides read TGCGCCAGCAGCTGGGGGACTAGCGCCGAGCAGTACTTC. Amino acid sequence: CASSWGTSAEQYF.

J is TRBJ1-1 and V is TRBV5-6; 8 bases align to TRBD1. Trimming cost V 3 bases and J 9 bases; bases outside gene matches: 7. Germline loops: CDR1 SGHDT, CDR2 YYEEEE. There are 13 residues in the CDR3. DNA of the CDR3: TGTGCCAGCAGCTACAAGGACAGGGCGAAAGCTTTCTTT. As protein: CASSYKDRAKAFF.

V usage is TRBV7-2 and J usage is TRBJ2-3; D is uncertain. Germline assignment: CDR1 SGHTA and CDR2 FQGNSA. The CDR3 loop spans 15 amino acids. Trimming cost V 1 base and J 1 base, with 9 bases left between them. CDR3 DNA: TGTGCCAGCAGCTTAGAGATTGCCCGCACAGATACGCAGTATTTT. It codes for CASSLEIARTDTQYF.

This clone was seen a single time. J is TRBJ2-2 and V is TRBV7-9, with 11 bases that match TRBD2. This CDR3 contains 19 residues. Germline CDR1 SEHNR, CDR2 FQNEAQ (reference sequence). V shed 1 base and J 0 bases; nucleotides not matched to a gene: 7. This CDR3 is CASSLEPLLAGANTGELFF. The CDR3 DNA follows: TGTGCCAGCAGCTTAGAACCTCTACTAGCGGGGGCGAACACCGGGGAGCTGTTTTTT.

Remarks on this clone: One junction end does not reproduce the germline sequence, and a read error may be involved. The chain recombines TRBV11-3 with TRBJ2-7; D is uncertain. This CDR3 is 15 amino acids long. The germline V gene encodes CDR1 SGHNT and CDR2 YENEEA. The CDR3 region has the DNA TGTGCCAGCAGCTTAGATGGGTTTCCCTCCTCCGAGCAGTACTTC. Protein: CASSLDGFPSSEQYF.

This sequence joins TRBV9 and TRBJ2-2, with TRBD2 matching over 10 bases. Germline trimming cut 2 bases from V and 2 bases from J; bases unmatched to any gene: 3. This CDR3 spans 16 amino acids. Germline CDR1 is SGDLS and CDR2 is YYNGEE. The CDR3, as DNA: TGTGCCAGCAGCGTCCAGCGGGGGGGCAACACCGGGGAGCTGTTTTTT. Its protein is CASSVQRGGNTGELFF.

The V gene is TRBV18, the J gene TRBJ2-7; 8 bases match TRBD2. The CDR3 is made up of 16 amino acids. The J segment lost 1 base and the V segment lost 4 bases, leaving 9 bases of the junction unmatched. Germline values: CDR1 KGHSH, CDR2 LQKENI. CDR3 coding DNA: TGTGCCAGCTCACTACTTTGGGCTAGCGGGTCCTACGAGCAGTACTTC. This codes for CASSLLWASGSYEQYF.

The chain combines TRBV19 with TRBJ1-4, with 8 bases identical to TRBD1. Looked up from germline, CDR1 is LNHDA and CDR2 is SQIVND (reference sequence). This CDR3 contains 14 residues. After removal of 7 bases from V and 11 bases from J, the junction contained 12 bases not matched to a gene. CDR3 nucleotide sequence: TGTGCCAGTAACCCGACGACGACAGGGGATAAACTGTTTTTT. It encodes CASNPTTTGDKLFF.